These T cell receptor beta chains were read from a single sample in a study of T cell responses to AZD1222 COVID-19 vaccine. TCRdb's copy holds only in-frame clones and misses some; the assay was immunoSEQ multiplex PCR. The repertoire holds some 120,000 clones, with roughly nine tenths as singletons. Sequenced material: peripheral blood, taken on day 0 of AZD1222 vaccination. The receptors originated from an adult in good health. CDR3s include the opening cysteine and the closing phenylalanine or tryptophan. Each record gives: V gene, D gene, clone size, J gene, CDR3 protein, CDR3 DNA. A D gene is named only where the DNA matches it firmly. The size of a clone is reported for some rows only, either as once, few or many, or as a class for expanded clones.

V: TRBV19; D: NA; size: NA; J: TRBJ2-2; CDR3: CASLERRGSPNTGELFF; DNA: TGTGCCAGCCTGGAGAGGAGGGGCAGCCCGAACACCGGGGAGCTGTTTTTT
V: TRBV10-1; D: NA; size: NA; J: TRBJ2-7; CDR3: CASSESLIFYEQYF; DNA: TGCGCCAGCAGTGAGTCGTTGATTTTCTACGAGCAGTACTTC
V: TRBV6-5; D: NA; size: NA; J: TRBJ2-2; CDR3: CASRPRTTGELFF; DNA: TGTGCCAGCAGGCCTAGAACTACCGGGGAGCTGTTTTTT
V: TRBV27; D: TRBD1; size: NA; J: TRBJ1-6; CDR3: CASSRIGTASPSSYNSPLHF; DNA: TGTGCCAGCAGTCGAATCGGGACAGCAAGCCCGAGCTCCTATAATTCACCCCTCCACTTT
V: TRBV19; D: NA; size: NA; J: TRBJ1-1; CDR3: CASSTGRTEAFF; DNA: TGTGCCAGTAGTACCGGACGGACCGAAGCTTTCTTT
V: TRBV19; D: TRBD1; size: NA; J: TRBJ1-2; CDR3: CASSIPDRGNYGYTF; DNA: TGTGCCAGTAGTATCCCGGACAGGGGGAACTATGGCTACACCTTC
V: TRBV2; D: NA; size: NA; J: TRBJ1-6; CDR3: CAESRDPYNSPLHF; DNA: TGTGCCGAGTCCAGGGACCCATATAATTCACCCCTCCACTTT
V: TRBV7-3; D: NA; size: NA; J: TRBJ2-5; CDR3: CASSQGQGETQYF; DNA: TGTGCCAGCAGCCAGGGTCAAGGAGAGACCCAGTACTTC
V: TRBV18; D: NA; size: NA; J: TRBJ1-2; CDR3: CASSPPGPGGYTF; DNA: TGTGCCAGCTCACCACCGGGTCCGGGCGGCTACACCTTC
V: TRBV28; D: NA; size: NA; J: TRBJ2-2; CDR3: CASSFDPRGIGELFF; DNA: TGTGCCAGCAGTTTCGACCCGAGGGGTATCGGGGAGCTGTTTTTT
V: TRBV3-1/TRBV3-2; D: NA; size: NA; J: TRBJ2-2; CDR3: CASSQGIGELFF; DNA: TGTGCCAGCAGCCAAGGGATCGGGGAGCTGTTTTTT
V: TRBV18; D: TRBD1; size: NA; J: TRBJ2-1; CDR3: CASSGGQRNEQFF; DNA: TGTGCCAGCTCAGGGGGACAGAGAAATGAGCAGTTCTTC
V: TRBV12-3/TRBV12-4; D: NA; size: NA; J: TRBJ1-3; CDR3: CASTPSGGNTIYF; DNA: TGTGCCAGCACCCCTAGCGGTGGAAACACCATATATTTT
V: TRBV7-9; D: NA; size: NA; J: TRBJ1-5; CDR3: CASSSSGGPQHF; DNA: TGTGCCAGCAGCTCCTCGGGTGGGCCCCAGCATTTT
V: TRBV28; D: NA; size: NA; J: TRBJ1-4; CDR3: CASSLFPGFGEKLFF; DNA: TGTGCCAGCAGTTTATTCCCGGGTTTCGGAGAAAAACTGTTTTTT
V: TRBV19; D: NA; size: NA; J: TRBJ1-4; CDR3: CASSPEGLVYGPVF; DNA: TGTGCCAGTAGTCCCGAAGGGCTTGTTTACGGTCCGGTCTTT
V: TRBV3-1/TRBV3-2; D: NA; size: NA; J: TRBJ1-6; CDR3: CASSRGHGNSPLHF; DNA: TGTGCCAGCAGCCGGGGACATGGAAATTCACCCCTCCACTTT
V: TRBV27; D: NA; size: NA; J: TRBJ1-2; CDR3: CASRWPARVGYGYTF; DNA: TGTGCCAGCAGGTGGCCGGCCAGGGTGGGCTATGGCTACACCTTC
V: TRBV6-6; D: NA; size: NA; J: TRBJ1-2; CDR3: CASSREYRVLNYGYTF; DNA: TGTGCCAGCAGTCGAGAGTACAGGGTATTGAACTATGGCTACACCTTC
V: TRBV5-1; D: NA; size: NA; J: TRBJ2-1; CDR3: CASSLGGIQRLDNEQFF; DNA: TGCGCCAGCAGCTTGGGAGGGATCCAAAGATTAGACAATGAGCAGTTCTTC
V: TRBV20-1; D: NA; size: NA; J: TRBJ2-1; CDR3: CSASLGGPLNNEQFF; DNA: TGCAGTGCTAGTTTAGGCGGGCCACTAAACAATGAGCAGTTCTTC
V: TRBV10-3; D: NA; size: NA; J: TRBJ1-1; CDR3: CAISEGQSNTEAFF; DNA: TGTGCCATCAGTGAGGGACAGTCCAACACTGAAGCTTTCTTT
V: TRBV7-9; D: NA; size: NA; J: TRBJ1-2; CDR3: CASSLTQDGYTF; DNA: TGTGCCAGCAGCTTAACACAGGATGGCTACACCTTC
V: TRBV24-1; D: NA; size: NA; J: TRBJ2-2; CDR3: CATKPGQNTGELFF; DNA: TGTGCCACCAAACCGGGACAGAACACCGGGGAGCTGTTTTTT
V: TRBV5-5; D: TRBD2; size: NA; J: TRBJ2-5; CDR3: CASSWGLQETQYF; DNA: TGTGCCAGCAGCTGGGGACTACAAGAGACCCAGTACTTC
V: TRBV18; D: TRBD1; size: NA; J: TRBJ1-6; CDR3: CASSPTGNSPLHF; DNA: TGTGCCAGCTCACCGACAGGGAATTCACCCCTCCACTTT
V: TRBV5-1; D: NA; size: once; J: TRBJ2-1; CDR3: CASSLEQGSYNEQFF; DNA: TGCGCCAGCAGCTTGGAGCAGGGCTCCTACAATGAGCAGTTCTTC
V: TRBV18; D: NA; size: NA; J: TRBJ2-7; CDR3: CASSRGGPSYEQYF; DNA: TGTGCCAGCTCACGTGGGGGGCCTTCCTACGAGCAGTACTTC
V: TRBV6-5; D: NA; size: NA; J: TRBJ2-2; CDR3: CASSYDQVTGELFF; DNA: TGTGCCAGCAGTTACGACCAGGTCACCGGGGAGCTGTTTTTT
V: TRBV28; D: NA; size: NA; J: TRBJ2-5; CDR3: CASTRGGGRETQYF; DNA: TGTGCCAGCACCCGAGGGGGAGGTAGAGAGACCCAGTACTTC
V: TRBV2; D: NA; size: NA; J: TRBJ1-2; CDR3: CASTVGGYTF; DNA: TGTGCCAGCACAGTGGGGGGCTACACCTTC
V: TRBV5-1; D: NA; size: NA; J: TRBJ1-6; CDR3: CASDSRSDKDNSPLHF; DNA: TGCGCCAGCGATTCCCGTTCGGACAAAGATAATTCACCCCTCCACTTT
V: TRBV20-1; D: NA; size: NA; J: TRBJ2-1; CDR3: CSASAYNEQFF; DNA: TGCAGTGCTAGTGCTTACAATGAGCAGTTCTTC
V: TRBV28; D: NA; size: NA; J: TRBJ1-5; CDR3: CASSLPGGPHRYQHF; DNA: TGTGCCAGCAGTTTACCCGGGGGCCCGCATCGATACCAGCATTTT
V: TRBV5-4; D: TRBD1; size: NA; J: TRBJ2-1; CDR3: CASSSDQGQGGDEQFF; DNA: TGTGCCAGCAGCTCCGACCAAGGACAGGGGGGGGATGAGCAGTTCTTC
V: TRBV3-1/TRBV3-2; D: NA; size: NA; J: TRBJ1-2; CDR3: CASSQGPPNYGYTF; DNA: TGTGCCAGCAGCCAAGGGCCGCCTAACTATGGCTACACCTTC
V: TRBV5-1; D: TRBD1; size: NA; J: TRBJ1-3; CDR3: CASSFLTGAGNTIYF; DNA: TGCGCCAGCAGCTTCCTTACAGGGGCTGGAAACACCATATATTTT